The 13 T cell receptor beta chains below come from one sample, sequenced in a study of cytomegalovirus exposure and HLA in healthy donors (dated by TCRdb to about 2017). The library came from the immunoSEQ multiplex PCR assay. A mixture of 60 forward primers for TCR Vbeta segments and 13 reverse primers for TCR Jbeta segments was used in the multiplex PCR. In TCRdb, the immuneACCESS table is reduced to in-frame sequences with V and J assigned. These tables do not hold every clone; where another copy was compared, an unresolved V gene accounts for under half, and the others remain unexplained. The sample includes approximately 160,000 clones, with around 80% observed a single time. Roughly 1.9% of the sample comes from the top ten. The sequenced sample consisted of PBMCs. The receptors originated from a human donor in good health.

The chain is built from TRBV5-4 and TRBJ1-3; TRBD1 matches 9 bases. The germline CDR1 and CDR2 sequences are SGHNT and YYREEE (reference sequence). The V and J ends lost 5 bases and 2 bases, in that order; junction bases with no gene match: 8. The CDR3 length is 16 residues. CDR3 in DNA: TGTGCCAGCAGTCGGGACAGGGAAAAAACTGGAAACACCATATATTTT. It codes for CASSRDREKTGNTIYF.

CDR3 nucleotide sequence: TGTGCCAGCAGCGTAGGGGGCCTCGGGGAAGCTTTCTTT. Amino acids: CASSVGGLGEAFF. V and J are TRBV9 and TRBJ1-1; maybe TRBD1 (5 bases). Deletions cut 0 bases from V and 8 bases from J, with 11 bases between. CDR3 size: 13 residues. The germline gives CDR1 SGDLS, CDR2 YYNGEE.

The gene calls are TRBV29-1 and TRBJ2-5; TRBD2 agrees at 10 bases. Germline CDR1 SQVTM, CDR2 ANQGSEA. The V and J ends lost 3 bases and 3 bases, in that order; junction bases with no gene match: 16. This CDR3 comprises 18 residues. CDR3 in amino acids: CSVDGRGRLAGAKETQYF. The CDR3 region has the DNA TGCAGCGTTGATGGTAGGGGGCGCCTAGCGGGGGCCAAAGAGACCCAGTACTTC. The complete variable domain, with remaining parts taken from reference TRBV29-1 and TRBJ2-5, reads SAVISQKPSRDICQRGTSLTIQCQVDSQVTMMFWYRQQPGQSLTLIATANQGSEATYESGFVIDKFPISRPNLTFSTLTVSNMSPEDSSIYLCSVDGRGRLAGAKETQYFGPGTRLLVL.

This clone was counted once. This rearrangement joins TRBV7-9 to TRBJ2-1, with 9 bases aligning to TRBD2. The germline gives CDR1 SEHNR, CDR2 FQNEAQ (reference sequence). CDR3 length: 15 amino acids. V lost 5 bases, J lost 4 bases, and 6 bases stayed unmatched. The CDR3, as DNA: TGTGCCAGCAGCCTAACGCTAGCGGGATACAATGAGCAGTTCTTC. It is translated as CASSLTLAGYNEQFF.

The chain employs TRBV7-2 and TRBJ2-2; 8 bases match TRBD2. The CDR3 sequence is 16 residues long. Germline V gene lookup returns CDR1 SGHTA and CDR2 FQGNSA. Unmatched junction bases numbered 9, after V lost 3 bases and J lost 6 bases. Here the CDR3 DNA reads TGTGCCAGCAGCTTTTCCGGGACTAGAGGGGCCGGGGAGCTGTTTTTT. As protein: CASSFSGTRGAGELFF.

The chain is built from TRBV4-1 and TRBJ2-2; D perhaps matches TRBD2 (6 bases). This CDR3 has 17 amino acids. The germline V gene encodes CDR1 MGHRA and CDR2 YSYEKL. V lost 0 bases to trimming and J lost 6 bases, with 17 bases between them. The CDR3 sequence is CASSQDIKTSWSGELFF. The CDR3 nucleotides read TGCGCCAGCAGCCAAGATATCAAAACTAGCTGGTCCGGGGAGCTGTTTTTT.

CDR3 sequence: CASSLSRDTDTQYF. DNA for the CDR3: TGTGCCAGCAGCTTATCCAGGGACACAGATACGCAGTATTTT. V gene TRBV7-2 combines with J gene TRBJ2-3; weak D call: TRBD1 (5 bases). CDR1 is SGHTA, CDR2 FQGNSA, per germline. This CDR3 spans 14 amino acids. The V end lost 2 bases, the J end lost 2 bases, and 8 bases lay between the germline ends.

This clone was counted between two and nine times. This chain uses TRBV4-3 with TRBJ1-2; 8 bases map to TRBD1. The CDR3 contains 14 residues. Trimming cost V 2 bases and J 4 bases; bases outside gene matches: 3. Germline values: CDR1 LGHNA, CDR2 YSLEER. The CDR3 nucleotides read TGCGCCAGCAGCCAACCCGGACAGGGCTATGGCTACACCTTC. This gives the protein CASSQPGQGYGYTF.

CDR3 DNA: TGTGCCAGCAGTTGGGACAGGAACACCGGGGAGCTGTTTTTT. Its translation is CASSWDRNTGELFF. This rearrangement joins TRBV5-6 to TRBJ2-2; 7 nucleotides line up with TRBD1. Unmatched junction bases numbered 2, after V lost 5 bases and J lost 1 base. The CDR3 covers 14 residues. Germline CDR1 is SGHDT and CDR2 is YYEEEE. The whole variable domain, remainder taken from reference TRBV5-6 and TRBJ2-2, is DAGVTQSPTHLIKTRGQQVTLRCSPKSGHDTVSWYQQALGQGPQFIFQYYEEEERQRGNFPDRFSGHQFPNYSSELNVNALLLGDSALYLCASSWDRNTGELFFGEGSRLTVL.

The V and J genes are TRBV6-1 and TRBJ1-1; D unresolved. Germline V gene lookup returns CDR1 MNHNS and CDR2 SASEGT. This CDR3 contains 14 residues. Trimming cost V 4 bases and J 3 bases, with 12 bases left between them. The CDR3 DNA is TGTGCCAGCAGTGCAGCCTCGACTTACACTGAAGCTTTCTTT. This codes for CASSAASTYTEAFF.

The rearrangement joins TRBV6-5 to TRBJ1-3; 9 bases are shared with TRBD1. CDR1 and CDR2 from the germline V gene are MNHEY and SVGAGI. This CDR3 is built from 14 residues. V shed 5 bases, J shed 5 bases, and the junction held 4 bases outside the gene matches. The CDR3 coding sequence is TGTGCCAGCAGTCCGGGACAGGGTAGAAACACCATATATTTT. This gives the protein CASSPGQGRNTIYF.

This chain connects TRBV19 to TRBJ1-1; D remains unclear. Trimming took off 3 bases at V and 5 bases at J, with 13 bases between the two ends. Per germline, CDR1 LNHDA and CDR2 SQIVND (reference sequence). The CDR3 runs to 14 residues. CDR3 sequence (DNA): TGTGCCAGTAGTATGCACCGGGGAGAGACTGAAGCTTTCTTT. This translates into CASSMHRGETEAFF.

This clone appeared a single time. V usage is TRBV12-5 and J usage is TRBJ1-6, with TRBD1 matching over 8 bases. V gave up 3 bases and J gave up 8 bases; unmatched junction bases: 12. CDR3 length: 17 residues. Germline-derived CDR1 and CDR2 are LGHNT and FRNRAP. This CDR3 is CASGFSQDRDQYSPLHF. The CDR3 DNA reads TGTGCTAGTGGTTTTTCCCAGGACAGGGATCAGTATTCACCCCTCCACTTT.